The 30 T cell receptor beta chains below were found in one sample sequenced in a study of monozygotic twins with cystic fibrosis (dated by TCRdb to about 2021). Library preparation was by the immunoSEQ multiplex PCR assay. The table was pulled from immuneACCESS by TCRdb, which kept in-frame rearrangements only. Such tables lose some clones; where checked, under half of the loss comes from unresolved V genes, and the rest has no known cause. In this sample the table shows approximately 11,000 clones, roughly 97% of which occur a single time. Around 0.83% of the sample is in the top ten clones. Input material: blood. These receptors came from a boy aged 10-17 years with cystic fibrosis.

The chain recombines TRBV6-6 with TRBJ2-5; 9 bases map to TRBD1. Per the germline V gene, CDR1 is MNHNY and CDR2 is SVGAGI (reference sequence). The junction had 10 bases not matched to a gene; V was cut back by 4 bases and J by 4 bases. CDR3 length equals 16 residues. The CDR3: CASSSFGTGRLETQYF. As DNA, the CDR3 is TGTGCCAGCAGTTCCTTCGGGACAGGGAGGCTAGAGACCCAGTACTTC.

The chain links TRBV30 to TRBJ1-3, with D tentatively TRBD1 (6 bases). Germline assignment: CDR1 GTSNPN and CDR2 SVGIG (reference sequence). Trimming stripped 6 bases from V and 0 bases from J, with 12 bases between. CDR3 length: 14 residues. In DNA form, the CDR3 reads TGTGCCTGTGGAACAGGGCCCTCTGGAAACACCATATATTTT. It translates to CACGTGPSGNTIYF.

The rearrangement uses TRBV7-9 and TRBJ2-7; D may match TRBD1 or TRBD2 (5 bases each). Trimming left V 1 base short and J 0 bases short, with 10 bases between. Germline CDR1 reads SEHNR; CDR2 reads FQNEAQ (reference sequence). CDR3 length: 15 residues. CDR3 nucleotides: TGTGCCAGCAGCTTAGACCCGGGGCTCTCCTACGAGCAGTACTTC. This codes for CASSLDPGLSYEQYF.

This clone has a single count. J is TRBJ2-2 and V is TRBV15; 12 bases map to TRBD1. Trimming cost V 5 bases and J 5 bases; bases outside gene matches: 18. This CDR3 has 20 amino acids. Per germline, CDR1 LNHNV and CDR2 YYDKDF (reference sequence). CDR3 sequence: CATSSPGQGATFVYTGELFF. The DNA of the CDR3 is TGTGCCACCAGCTCTCCGGGACAGGGGGCTACCTTTGTTTATACCGGGGAGCTGTTTTTT.

V gene TRBV28 combines with J gene TRBJ1-1; possible D gene TRBD1, 5 bases. The V end lost 9 bases, the J end lost 1 base, and 12 bases lay between the germline ends. The CDR3 extends over 13 amino acids. Germline loops: CDR1 MDHEN, CDR2 SYDVKM. CDR3 region: CASKGFENTEAFF. The CDR3 DNA is TGTGCCAGTAAGGGGTTTGAGAACACTGAAGCTTTCTTT.

The gene calls are TRBV9 and TRBJ2-7; the match to TRBD2 covers 10 bases. V lost 3 bases and J lost 2; bases outside the gene matches: 5. This CDR3 contains 15 residues. From germline, CDR1 is SGDLS and CDR2 YYNGEE. DNA for the CDR3: TGTGCCAGCAGCGAGGCTAGCGGGAGTACCTACGAGCAGTACTTC. It specifies CASSEASGSTYEQYF.

V is TRBV6-5 and J is TRBJ1-5; D uncertain. The CDR3 totals 13 residues. The germline V and J ends were trimmed by 6 bases and 6 bases, with 12 bases remaining between them. CDR1 is MNHEY, CDR2 SVGAGI, per germline. The CDR3 DNA sequence: TGTGCCAGCAGCCCGATAAAGTCTCAGCCCCAGCATTTT. Its translation: CASSPIKSQPQHF.

This rearrangement joins TRBV30 to TRBJ1-4; tentatively, D is TRBD1 (6 bases). There are 15 residues in the CDR3. Trimming pared 2 bases from V and 7 bases from J, leaving 17 bases between. Germline assignment: CDR1 GTSNPN and CDR2 SVGIG (reference sequence). This CDR3 reads CAWSLGGARSEKLFF. The CDR3 coding sequence is TGTGCCTGGAGTCTTGGGGGGGCGCGAAGTGAAAAACTGTTTTTT.

This clone was detected once. The rearrangement uses TRBV19 and TRBJ1-5; maybe TRBD1 (5 bases). CDR1 is LNHDA, CDR2 SQIVND, per germline (reference sequence). CDR3 length: 19 residues. V was clipped by 4 bases and J by 0 bases, with 22 bases between them. The CDR3 protein is CASSRGVGDGAYSNQPQHF. CDR3 DNA sequence: TGTGCCAGTAGTAGGGGGGTTGGAGATGGGGCTTATAGCAATCAGCCCCAGCATTTT.

This clone has a single count. This chain links TRBV6-4 with TRBJ2-2, with D hard to call. The V end was cut by 4 bases, the J end by 2 bases, with 11 bases between. Germline CDR1 is MRHNA and CDR2 is SNTAGT. The CDR3 extends over 15 amino acids. The CDR3 bases are TGTGCCAGCAGTGTTGGACCTCGAAACACCGGGGAGCTGTTTTTT. This translates into CASSVGPRNTGELFF.

The chain combines TRBV6-1 with TRBJ1-1; 9 bases are shared with TRBD1. With 3 bases clipped from V and 6 bases from J, the junction kept 11 bases outside the gene matches. The CDR3 runs 16 residues. Germline V gene sequence: CDR1 MNHNS, CDR2 SASEGT. CDR3 sequence (DNA): TGTGCCAGCAGTGAGTTATTGGGGACAGGGTCGCCTGAAGCTTTCTTT. It encodes CASSELLGTGSPEAFF.

The rearrangement uses TRBV11-3 and TRBJ2-3, with D perhaps matching TRBD2 (6 bases). Germline CDR1 and CDR2: SGHNT and YENEEA. The V gene lost 4 bases and the J gene lost 4 bases, with 18 bases spanning the gap. This CDR3 has 16 amino acids. CDR3 nucleotide sequence: TGTGCCAGCAGCTCGTTCGGGAGCTGGAGGGCAGATACGCAGTATTTT. It yields the protein CASSSFGSWRADTQYF.

The CDR3 sequence: CASGRGAMNTEAFF. The DNA for the CDR3 is TGCGCCAGTGGTCGGGGCGCCATGAACACTGAAGCTTTCTTT. The V call is TRBV5-1, the J call TRBJ1-1; TRBD1 is a possible D gene (5 bases). Trimming took 8 bases from V and 0 from J, leaving 14 bases between them. Per germline, CDR1 SGHRS and CDR2 YFSETQ. The CDR3 extends over 14 amino acids.

The sample holds one count of this clone. This chain links TRBV13 with TRBJ2-5, with 7 bases aligning to TRBD2. The CDR3 runs 17 residues. CDR1 is PRHDT and CDR2 is FYEKMQ in the germline V gene (reference sequence). Trimming at V came to 5 bases and at J to 3 bases, leaving 15 bases not matched to a gene. The CDR3, as DNA: TGTGCCAGCAGCCCCTCCCGGGGCGGGAGTCGAGAAGAGACCCAGTACTTC. It codes for CASSPSRGGSREETQYF. The full variable domain, its missing parts supplied by reference TRBV13 and TRBJ2-5, is AAGVIQSPRHLIKEKRETATLKCYPIPRHDTVYWYQQGPGQDPQFLISFYEKMQSDKGSIPDRFSAQQFSDYHSELNMSSLELGDSALYFCASSPSRGGSREETQYFGPGTRLLVL.

CDR3 protein: CASSLAESRVLAGVQTKNIQYF. The DNA for the CDR3 is TGCGCCAGCAGCTTGGCCGAATCCCGGGTCCTAGCGGGAGTTCAAACCAAAAACATTCAGTACTTC. The chain uses TRBV5-1 and TRBJ2-4, with 10 bases fitting TRBD2. Germline assignment: CDR1 SGHRS and CDR2 YFSETQ. The CDR3 is 22 amino acids. The J segment lost 2 bases and the V segment lost 0 bases, leaving 20 bases of the junction unmatched.

This rearrangement joins TRBV2 to TRBJ2-5; 14 positions agree with TRBD2. The CDR3 is 17 residues long. The V and J ends lost 6 bases and 6 bases, in that order; junction bases with no gene match: 12. The germline CDR1 and CDR2 sequences are SNHLY and FYNNEI. The chain's CDR3 is CASRSATSGRAEKTQYF. The CDR3, as DNA: TGTGCCAGCAGGTCCGCGACTAGCGGGAGGGCTGAAAAGACCCAGTACTTC.

The J gene is TRBJ1-1, the V gene TRBV7-9; D not resolved. V was pared by 4 bases and J by 3 bases, with 15 bases between. The germline CDR1 and CDR2 sequences are SEHNR and FQNEAQ (reference sequence). The CDR3 runs 15 residues. The CDR3 reads CASSSRFPADTEAFF. The CDR3 DNA follows: TGTGCCAGCAGCTCCCGTTTTCCGGCGGACACTGAAGCTTTCTTT.

The chain employs TRBV15 and TRBJ2-7; TRBD2 might be the D (5 bases). This CDR3 region has 15 residues. The germline V gene has CDR1 LNHNV and CDR2 YYDKDF (reference sequence). V shed 5 bases and J shed 2 bases, with 16 bases lying between them. CDR3 sequence: CATSRPGGWTYEQYF. CDR3 DNA sequence: TGTGCCACCAGCCGTCCCGGCGGGTGGACCTACGAGCAGTACTTC.

J is TRBJ2-7 and V is TRBV15, with 7 bases that match TRBD1. Germline-derived CDR1 and CDR2 are LNHNV and YYDKDF (reference sequence). The CDR3 sequence is 15 residues long. V trimming: 1 base; J trimming: 5 bases; junction bases outside the gene matches: 8. The CDR3 sequence is CATSRAYRGLDEQYF. CDR3 nucleotide sequence: TGTGCCACCAGCAGAGCCTACAGGGGTTTGGACGAGCAGTACTTC.

This clone has a single count. The chain uses TRBV5-8 and TRBJ1-5; 9 bases line up with TRBD1. The CDR3 length is 16 residues. In germline, CDR1 is SGHTS, CDR2 YDEGEE. With V trimmed by 4 bases and J by 0 bases, 5 bases remained unmatched. The CDR3 bases are TGTGCCAGCAGCGTCGACAGGGGGGTTAGCAATCAGCCCCAGCATTTT. Translating gives CASSVDRGVSNQPQHF.

This chain joins TRBV5-8 and TRBJ1-5, with TRBD1 matching 9 bases. From germline, CDR1 is SGHTS and CDR2 YDEGEE. V trimming: 7 bases; J trimming: 9 bases; junction bases outside the gene matches: 11. CDR3 length equals 14 residues. CDR3 region: CASDSGQGVLPQHF. CDR3 nucleotides: TGTGCCAGCGACTCGGGACAGGGAGTTTTGCCCCAGCATTTT.

V gene TRBV28 combines with J gene TRBJ2-7; 10 bases align to TRBD1. The V gene end was trimmed by 5 bases and the J gene end by 5 bases; junction bases not matched to a gene: 3. Germline-derived CDR1 and CDR2 are MDHEN and SYDVKM. The CDR3 runs to 13 residues. This chain's CDR3 is CASSGQGGDEQYF. CDR3 sequence (DNA): TGTGCCAGCAGTGGACAGGGGGGGGACGAGCAGTACTTC. The full variable domain, its missing parts supplied by reference TRBV28 and TRBJ2-7, is DVKVTQSSRYLVKRTGEKVFLECVQDMDHENMFWYRQDPGLGLRLIYFSYDVKMKEKGDIPEGYSVSREKKERFSLILESASTNQTSMYLCASSGQGGDEQYFGPGTRLTVT.

The rearrangement links TRBV30 to TRBJ1-6; 9 bases fit TRBD1. Germline V gene sequence: CDR1 GTSNPN, CDR2 SVGIG (reference sequence). V dropped 0 bases and J dropped 6; count of bases not matched to a gene: 3. This CDR3 has 15 amino acids. The CDR3 coding sequence is TGTGCCTGGAGTGTACGGGACAGGGCTAATTCACCCCTCCACTTT. Protein: CAWSVRDRANSPLHF.

The gene calls are TRBV5-1 and TRBJ1-2; the D gene is possibly TRBD1 (6 bases). The CDR3 contains 16 residues. The germline gives CDR1 SGHRS, CDR2 YFSETQ. V was cut by 4 bases and J by 5 bases, with 21 bases left in between. The CDR3 sequence is CASSPTGNREGYGYTF. The CDR3 region has the DNA TGCGCCAGCAGCCCAACCGGGAACAGGGAAGGGTATGGCTACACCTTC.

The J gene is TRBJ1-1, the V gene TRBV12-5; 7 bases line up with TRBD1. V shed 1 base, J shed 2 bases, and the junction held 7 bases outside the gene matches. Germline CDR1 LGHNT, CDR2 FRNRAP. The CDR3 has 16 amino acids. The CDR3, as DNA: TGTGCTAGTGGTTTGGCTCAGGGGGACAGTAACACTGAAGCTTTCTTT. As protein: CASGLAQGDSNTEAFF.

J is TRBJ2-2 and V is TRBV5-1; tentative D call: TRBD1 (6 bases). The CDR3 sequence is 15 residues long. Trimming removed 2 bases from V and 6 bases from J, with 14 bases in between. Germline CDR1 reads SGHRS; CDR2 reads YFSETQ. This chain's CDR3 is CASSFGQGHAGELFF. As DNA, the CDR3 is TGCGCCAGCAGCTTTGGCCAGGGGCACGCCGGGGAGCTGTTTTTT.

The chain joins TRBV9 to TRBJ2-3; D is unclear. CDR3 length: 13 residues. V was pared by 0 bases and J by 6 bases, with 8 bases between. Germline values: CDR1 SGDLS, CDR2 YYNGEE. The CDR3 reads CASSVDEADTQYF. CDR3 sequence (DNA): TGTGCCAGCAGCGTAGATGAGGCGGATACGCAGTATTTT.

This clone was found once. The J gene is TRBJ2-3, the V gene TRBV7-6, with 9 nucleotides matching TRBD2. The germline V gene has CDR1 SGHVS and CDR2 FNYEAQ. V lost 3 bases to trimming and J lost 3 bases; unmatched junction nucleotides: 1. CDR3 size: 14 residues. CDR3: CASSFLAGTDTQYF. The CDR3 DNA follows: TGTGCCAGCAGCTTCCTAGCGGGGACAGATACGCAGTATTTT. The full variable domain, rest sourced from reference TRBV7-6 and TRBJ2-3, is GAGVSQSPRYKVTKRGQDVALRCDPISGHVSLYWYRQALGQGPEFLTYFNYEAQQDKSGLPNDRFSAERPEGSISTLTIQRTEQRDSAMYRCASSFLAGTDTQYFGPGTRLTVL.

The chain couples TRBV2 to TRBJ2-2; TRBD2 matches at 7 bases. CDR1 is SNHLY, CDR2 FYNNEI, per germline. This CDR3 is built from 17 residues. The V and J ends lost 3 bases and 1 base, in that order; junction bases with no gene match: 8. The CDR3 reads CASSDYGASGNTGELFF. CDR3 sequence (DNA): TGTGCCAGCAGTGATTACGGGGCTAGCGGGAACACCGGGGAGCTGTTTTTT.

The rearrangement joins TRBV18 to TRBJ1-2; 7 bases are shared with TRBD1. The CDR3 runs 17 residues. Germline CDR1 reads KGHSH; CDR2 reads LQKENI. With V trimmed by 1 base and J by 4 bases, 12 bases remained unmatched. CDR3 nucleotide sequence: TGTGCCAGCTCACCACTAAGCCGAGACAGGGAGGCCTATGGCTACACCTTC. Its translation is CASSPLSRDREAYGYTF.